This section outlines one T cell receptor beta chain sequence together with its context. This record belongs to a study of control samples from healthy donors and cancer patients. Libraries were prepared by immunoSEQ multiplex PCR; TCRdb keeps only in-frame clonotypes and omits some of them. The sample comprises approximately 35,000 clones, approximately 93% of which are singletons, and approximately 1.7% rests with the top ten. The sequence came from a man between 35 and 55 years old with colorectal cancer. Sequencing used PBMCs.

The CDR3 is CSVTRDRADEDQPQHF. The CDR3 DNA sequence: TGCAGCGTGACTCGGGACAGGGCGGACGAGGATCAGCCCCAGCATTTT. The V and J genes are TRBV29-1 and TRBJ1-5, with TRBD1 matching over 9 bases. This CDR3 has 16 amino acids. Germline CDR1 SQVTM, CDR2 ANQGSEA. Trimming took 6 bases from V and 5 from J; bases not matched to a gene: 14.